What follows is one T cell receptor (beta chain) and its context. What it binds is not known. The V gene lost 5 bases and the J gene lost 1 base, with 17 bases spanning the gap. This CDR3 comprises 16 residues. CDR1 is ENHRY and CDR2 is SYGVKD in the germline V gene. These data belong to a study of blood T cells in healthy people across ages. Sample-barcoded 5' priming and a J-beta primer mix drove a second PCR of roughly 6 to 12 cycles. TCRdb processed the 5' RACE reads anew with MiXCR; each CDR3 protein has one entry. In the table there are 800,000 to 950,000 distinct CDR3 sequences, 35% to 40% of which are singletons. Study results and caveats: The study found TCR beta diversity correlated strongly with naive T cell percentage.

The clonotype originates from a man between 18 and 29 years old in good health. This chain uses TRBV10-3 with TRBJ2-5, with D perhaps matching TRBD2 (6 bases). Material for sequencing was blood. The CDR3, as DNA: TGTGCCATCAGTACGTCCGGGACTGCTAGCCAAGAGACCCAGTACTTC. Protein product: CAISTSGTASQETQYF.